This TCR beta chain is drawn from a study of cytomegalovirus exposure and HLA in healthy donors. Amplification used 60 Vbeta primers and 13 Jbeta primers. Clones were sequenced by immunoSEQ multiplex PCR, and TCRdb holds only the in-frame ones, with some missing. This sample's table reports some 34,000 clones. For this clone: Its antigen is still unknown.

Whole-study results and caveats: Among immune exposure information, only CMV serostatus was available. Published work reported that the classifier diagnosed cytomegalovirus status with high specificity and sensitivity.

Germline V lookup: CDR1 MNHNS, CDR2 SASEGT. CDR3 length equals 14 residues. Unmatched junction bases numbered 3, after V lost 7 bases and J lost 3 bases. Sequencing input: PBMCs. The rearrangement uses TRBV6-1 and TRBJ2-2; 9 bases match TRBD1. The clonotype comes from a woman between 35 and 50 years old in good health and CMV-seropositive. CDR3 nucleotides: TGTGCCAGCATCCGGACAGGGGACACCGGGGAGCTGTTTTTT. It specifies CASIRTGDTGELFF.